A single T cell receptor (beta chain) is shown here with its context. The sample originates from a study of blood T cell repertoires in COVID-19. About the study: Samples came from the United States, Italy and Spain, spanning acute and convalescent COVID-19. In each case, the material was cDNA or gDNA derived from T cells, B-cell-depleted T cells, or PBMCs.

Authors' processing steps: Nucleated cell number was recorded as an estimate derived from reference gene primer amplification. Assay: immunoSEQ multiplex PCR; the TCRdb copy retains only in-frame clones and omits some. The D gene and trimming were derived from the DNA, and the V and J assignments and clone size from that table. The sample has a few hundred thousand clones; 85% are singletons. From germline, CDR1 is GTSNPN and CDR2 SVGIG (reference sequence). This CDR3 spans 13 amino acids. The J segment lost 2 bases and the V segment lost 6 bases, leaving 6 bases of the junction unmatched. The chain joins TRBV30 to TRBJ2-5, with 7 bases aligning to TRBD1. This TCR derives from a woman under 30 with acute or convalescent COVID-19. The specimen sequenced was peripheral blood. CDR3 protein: CACLTGHQETQYF. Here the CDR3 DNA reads TGTGCCTGCCTGACAGGGCATCAAGAGACCCAGTACTTC.